The present entry profiles one T cell receptor beta chain with its context. This receptor's antigen is unknown. Per-nucleotide qualities are absent, and no much larger clonotype sits a single base away. The record originates from a study of T cells after yellow fever vaccination (dated by TCRdb to about 2019). Some background on the complete study: Libraries from fractions with low cell numbers were prepared with the SMART-Seq v4 Ultra Low Input RNA kit. To follow T-cell clones before and after primary and booster YFV17D yellow fever vaccination, bulk TCR alpha and beta repertoires were sequenced over time. Blood was drawn at multiple timepoints before and after primary and secondary immunization, with bulk PBMC replicates and cell subsets isolated. Two healthy male donors, one aged 18 to 30 and one aged 30 to 39 years, were included in the cohort.

CDR3 length: 13 amino acids, cysteine to phenylalanine. The retained sequence is limited to the CDR3, 39 bases, with the frame set at the first base. The germline V gene supplies CDR1 KGHSH and CDR2 LQKENI. V gives up 2 bases and J gives up 3 bases, and the segment between their germline ends measures 7 bases. Overall results and qualifications from the work: After the booster, most clones that had expanded after primary vaccination were detected again (approximately 96% of CD4 and around nine tenths of CD8), suggesting broad maintenance of memory. A small share of clonotypes occurred in both CD4 and CD8 compartments, likely arising from convergent recombination. Because the study included only two donors, the extent to which the findings can be generalized is limited. Because abundant contaminating clonotypes from the bulk population could be contained in FACS-sorted repertoires, computational filtering was required. Compared with the primary T-cell response, the secondary T-cell response was weaker but faster, peaking on day 5 rather than day 15.

The meaning of the sample's treatment or condition label: live attenuated yellow fever vaccine strain. Two biological replicates of bulk PBMCs were collected at each blood-draw timepoint. A standard Ficoll-Paque protocol was used to isolate PBMCs from peripheral blood. RNA was extracted with TriZol from bulk PBMCs, CD4 and CD8 fractions, and dextramer-positive and dextramer-negative fractions. Synthesis of TCR cDNA relied on 5'RACE template switching, a step that introduced a universal primer site along with unique molecular identifiers. Priming for cDNA synthesis came from both the TCR alpha and TCR beta constant segments. Libraries were amplified in two PCR steps, with sample barcodes and sequencing adapters added in the second step. Sequencing of the libraries was done on either Illumina HiSeq 2500 (2x100 bp) or NovaSeq (2x150 bp). On the study's bioinformatics: MIGEC handled demultiplexing of reads and collapsing into UMI consensus sequences, while MiXCR performed V(D)J alignment. Using edgeR on replicate PBMC samples, clonotypes were called vaccine-responding if FDR was below 0.01 and the log2 fold change was above 5 up to day 15. Each bulk clonotype received a CD4 or CD8 identity based on whether the sequenced CD4 or CD8 repertoire contained that clonotype at higher abundance. In TCRdb, the public reads were trimmed at Q25 with fastp and aligned with MiXCR, with productive beta chains retained. Rows are combined by CDR3 protein, so each entry shows the most common genes and DNA. Here the V and J calls rest on TCRdb's processing, not on the authors' analysis. The sample table lists 620,000 or so distinct CDR3 sequences, 12% of them with a count of one. About 15% of the sample rests with the top ten.

The sequence links TRBV18 to TRBJ1-1, with the D segment identity uncertain. The sample was PBMCs, taken on the day of the yellow fever booster vaccination. This receptor was identified in a man aged 25-40 years who received the YFV17D yellow fever vaccine. For the CDR3, the sequence is CASSPLEDTEAFF. The DNA is TGTGCCAGCTCACCATTGGAGGACACTGAAGCTTTCTTT.